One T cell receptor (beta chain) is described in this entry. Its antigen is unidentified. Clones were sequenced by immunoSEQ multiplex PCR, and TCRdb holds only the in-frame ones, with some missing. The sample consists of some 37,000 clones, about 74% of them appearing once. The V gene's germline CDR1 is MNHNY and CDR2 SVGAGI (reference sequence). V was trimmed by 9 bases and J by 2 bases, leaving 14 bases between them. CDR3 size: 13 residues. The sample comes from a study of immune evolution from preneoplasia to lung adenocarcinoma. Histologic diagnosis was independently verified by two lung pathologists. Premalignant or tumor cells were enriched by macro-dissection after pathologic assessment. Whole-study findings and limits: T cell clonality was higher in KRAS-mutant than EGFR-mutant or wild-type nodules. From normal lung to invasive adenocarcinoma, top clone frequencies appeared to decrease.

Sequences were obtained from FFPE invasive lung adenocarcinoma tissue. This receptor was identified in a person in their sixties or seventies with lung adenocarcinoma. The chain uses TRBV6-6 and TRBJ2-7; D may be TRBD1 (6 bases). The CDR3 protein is CASCPGHTYEQYF. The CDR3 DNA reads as TGTGCCAGTTGCCCGGGACATACCTACGAGCAGTACTTC.